This T cell receptor beta chain derives from a study of radiotherapy plus CTLA-4 blockade in lung cancer. CDR3 length: 11 amino acids. V lost 7 bases, J lost 4 bases, and 7 bases lay in between. Germline-derived CDR1 and CDR2 are SNHLY and FYNNEI. Findings and caveats of the study: Radiotherapy was combined with ipilimumab, and tumor-derived TCR clones then expanded in blood. In blood, early T cell clone dynamics reportedly predicted response best, together with interferon-beta.

The method was immunoSEQ multiplex PCR; TCRdb's version includes in-frame clones alone and lacks a portion of them. The sample has just over 60,000 clones, around three quarters seen once; the top ten hold approximately 4.5%. To note about this clone: The antigen is unknown.

This material consisted of peripheral blood, taken from a patient treated with radiotherapy plus ipilimumab. This rearrangement joins TRBV2 to TRBJ1-2; D is unresolved. This sequence originates from a human donor with non-small cell lung cancer who had a complete response to radiotherapy plus ipilimumab. CDR3 protein: CASKDFYGYTF. The CDR3 DNA reads TGTGCCAGCAAGGACTTCTATGGCTACACCTTC. Full variable domain (rest looked up from reference TRBV2 and TRBJ1-2): EPEVTQTPSHQVTQMGQEVILRCVPISNHLYFYWYRQILGQKVEFLVSFYNNEISEKSEIFDDQFSVERPDGSNFTLKIRSTKLEDSAMYFCASKDFYGYTFGSGTRLTVV.